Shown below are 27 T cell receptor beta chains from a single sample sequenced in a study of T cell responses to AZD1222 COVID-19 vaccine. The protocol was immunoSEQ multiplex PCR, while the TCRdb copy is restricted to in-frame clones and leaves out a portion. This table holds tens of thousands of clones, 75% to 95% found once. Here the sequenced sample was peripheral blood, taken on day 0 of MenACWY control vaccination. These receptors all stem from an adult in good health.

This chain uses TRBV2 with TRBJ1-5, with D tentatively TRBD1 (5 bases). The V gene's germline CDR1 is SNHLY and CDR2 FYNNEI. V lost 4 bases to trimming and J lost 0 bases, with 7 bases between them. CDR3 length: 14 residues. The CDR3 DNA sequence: TGTGCCAGCAGTGGGGGCAGTAGCAATCAGCCCCAGCATTTT. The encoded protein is CASSGGSSNQPQHF. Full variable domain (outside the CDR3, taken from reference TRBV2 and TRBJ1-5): EPEVTQTPSHQVTQMGQEVILRCVPISNHLYFYWYRQILGQKVEFLVSFYNNEISEKSEIFDDQFSVERPDGSNFTLKIRSTKLEDSAMYFCASSGGSSNQPQHFGDGTRLSIL.

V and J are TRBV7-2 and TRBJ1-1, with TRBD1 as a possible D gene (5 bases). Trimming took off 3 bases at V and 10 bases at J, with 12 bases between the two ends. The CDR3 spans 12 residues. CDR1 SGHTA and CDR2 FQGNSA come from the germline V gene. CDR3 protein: CASSFYSGGAFF. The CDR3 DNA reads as TGTGCCAGCAGCTTTTATTCTGGGGGAGCTTTCTTT.

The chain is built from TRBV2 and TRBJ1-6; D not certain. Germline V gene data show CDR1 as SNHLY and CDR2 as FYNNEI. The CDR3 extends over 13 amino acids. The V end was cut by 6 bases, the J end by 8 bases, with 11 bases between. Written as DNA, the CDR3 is TGTGCCAGCAGGCAGACATACGATTCACCCCTCCACTTT. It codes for CASRQTYDSPLHF.

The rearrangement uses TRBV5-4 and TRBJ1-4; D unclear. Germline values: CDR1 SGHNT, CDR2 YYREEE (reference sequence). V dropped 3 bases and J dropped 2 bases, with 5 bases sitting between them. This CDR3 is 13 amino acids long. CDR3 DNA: TGTGCCAGCAGCTACGGGACTAATGAAAAACTGTTTTTT. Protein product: CASSYGTNEKLFF.

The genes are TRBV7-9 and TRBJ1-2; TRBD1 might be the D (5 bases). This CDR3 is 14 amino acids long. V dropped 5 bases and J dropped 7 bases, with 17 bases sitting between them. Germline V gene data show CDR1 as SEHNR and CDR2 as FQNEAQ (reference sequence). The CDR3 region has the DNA TGTGCCAGCAGCCCAGCCGGGACCCCAGGTGGCTACACCTTC. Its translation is CASSPAGTPGGYTF.

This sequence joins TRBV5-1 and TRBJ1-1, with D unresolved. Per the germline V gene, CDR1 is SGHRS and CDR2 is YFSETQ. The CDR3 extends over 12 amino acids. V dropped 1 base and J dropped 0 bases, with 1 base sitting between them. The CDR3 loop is CASSLLNTEAFF. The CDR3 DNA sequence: TGCGCCAGCAGCTTGTTGAACACTGAAGCTTTCTTT.

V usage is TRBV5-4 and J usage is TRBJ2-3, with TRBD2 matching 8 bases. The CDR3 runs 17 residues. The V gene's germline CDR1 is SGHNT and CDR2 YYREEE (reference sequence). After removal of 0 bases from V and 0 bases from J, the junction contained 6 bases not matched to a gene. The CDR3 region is CASSLGYSGTSTDTQYF. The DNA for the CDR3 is TGTGCCAGCAGCTTGGGGTATAGCGGGACGAGCACAGATACGCAGTATTTT.

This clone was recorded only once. The CDR3, as DNA: TGTGCCAGCAGCTCCCGGGACAGTCAAGAGACCCAGTACTTC. As protein: CASSSRDSQETQYF. The V call is TRBV11-2, the J call TRBJ2-5; 7 nucleotides line up with TRBD1. This CDR3 has 14 residues. Trimming took 4 bases from V and 2 from J; bases not matched to a gene: 4. Germline CDR1 is SGHAT and CDR2 is FQNNGV. Filled out from reference TRBV11-2 and TRBJ2-5, the complete variable domain reads EAGVAQSPRYKIIEKRQSVAFWCNPISGHATLYWYQQILGQGPKLLIQFQNNGVVDDSQLPKDRFSAERLKGVDSTLKIQPAKLEDSAVYLCASSSRDSQETQYFGPGTRLLVL.

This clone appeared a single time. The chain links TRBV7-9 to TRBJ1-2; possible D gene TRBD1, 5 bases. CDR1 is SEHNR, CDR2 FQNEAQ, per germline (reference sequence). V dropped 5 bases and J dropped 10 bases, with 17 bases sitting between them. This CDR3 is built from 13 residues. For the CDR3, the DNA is TGTGCCAGCAGCGCCCTAAGGGGATTCAACTACACCTTC. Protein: CASSALRGFNYTF.

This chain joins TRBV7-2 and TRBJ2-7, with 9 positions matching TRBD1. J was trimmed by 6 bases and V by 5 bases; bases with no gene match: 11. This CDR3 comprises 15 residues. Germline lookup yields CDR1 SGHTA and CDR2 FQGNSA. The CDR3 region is CASSDRGSTLGEQYF. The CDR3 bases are TGTGCCAGCAGCGACAGGGGGTCAACCCTGGGCGAGCAGTACTTC.

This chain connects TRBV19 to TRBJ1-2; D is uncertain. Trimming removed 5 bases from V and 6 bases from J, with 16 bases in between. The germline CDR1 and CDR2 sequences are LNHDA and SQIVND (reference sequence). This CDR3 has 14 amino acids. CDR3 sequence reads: CASSATHGEHGYTF. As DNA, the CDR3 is TGTGCCAGTAGTGCTACCCACGGTGAGCATGGCTACACCTTC.

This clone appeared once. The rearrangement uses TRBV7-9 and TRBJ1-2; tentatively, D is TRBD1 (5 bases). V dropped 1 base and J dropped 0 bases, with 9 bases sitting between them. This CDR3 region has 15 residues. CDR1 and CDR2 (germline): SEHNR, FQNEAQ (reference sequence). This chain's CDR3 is CASSLVSGTNYGYTF. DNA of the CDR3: TGTGCCAGCAGCTTAGTTTCAGGGACTAACTATGGCTACACCTTC.

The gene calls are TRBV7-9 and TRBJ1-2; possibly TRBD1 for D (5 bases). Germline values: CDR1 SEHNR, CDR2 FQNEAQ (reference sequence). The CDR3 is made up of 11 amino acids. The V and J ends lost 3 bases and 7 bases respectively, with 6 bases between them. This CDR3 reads CASSFGTGYTF. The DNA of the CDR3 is TGTGCCAGCAGCTTTGGGACTGGCTACACCTTC.

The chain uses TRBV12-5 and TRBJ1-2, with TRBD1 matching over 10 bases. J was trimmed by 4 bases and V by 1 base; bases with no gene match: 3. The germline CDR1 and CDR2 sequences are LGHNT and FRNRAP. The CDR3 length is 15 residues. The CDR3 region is CASGLARDRGYGYTF. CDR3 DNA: TGTGCTAGTGGTTTGGCCCGGGACAGGGGCTATGGCTACACCTTC.

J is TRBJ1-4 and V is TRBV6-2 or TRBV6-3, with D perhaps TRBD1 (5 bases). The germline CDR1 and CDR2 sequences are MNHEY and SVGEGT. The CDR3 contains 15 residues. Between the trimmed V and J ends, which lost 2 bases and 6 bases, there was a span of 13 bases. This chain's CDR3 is CASSYVGTSYEKLFF. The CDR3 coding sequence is TGTGCCAGCAGTTACGTAGGGACGTCGTATGAAAAACTGTTTTTT.

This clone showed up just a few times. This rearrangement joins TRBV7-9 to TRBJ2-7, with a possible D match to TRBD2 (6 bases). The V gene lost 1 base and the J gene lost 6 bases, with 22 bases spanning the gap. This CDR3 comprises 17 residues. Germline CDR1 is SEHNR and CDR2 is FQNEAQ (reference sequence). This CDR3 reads CASSLGGTLAVRGEQYF. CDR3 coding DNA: TGTGCCAGCAGCTTAGGCGGGACCTTAGCGGTCCGGGGCGAGCAGTACTTC.

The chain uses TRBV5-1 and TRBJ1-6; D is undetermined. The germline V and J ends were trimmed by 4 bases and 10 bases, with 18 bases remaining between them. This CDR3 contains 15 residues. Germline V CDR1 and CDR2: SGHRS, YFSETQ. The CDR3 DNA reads TGCGCCAGCAGCCCGGGGTGGCCAGGAGGCTCACCCCTCCACTTT. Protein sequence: CASSPGWPGGSPLHF.

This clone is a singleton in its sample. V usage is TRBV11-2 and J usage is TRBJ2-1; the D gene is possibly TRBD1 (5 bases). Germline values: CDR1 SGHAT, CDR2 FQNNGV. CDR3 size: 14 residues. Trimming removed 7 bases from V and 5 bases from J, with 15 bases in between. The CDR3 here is CASKLDGANNEQFF. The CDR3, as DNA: TGTGCCAGCAAACTGGATGGGGCGAACAATGAGCAGTTCTTC.

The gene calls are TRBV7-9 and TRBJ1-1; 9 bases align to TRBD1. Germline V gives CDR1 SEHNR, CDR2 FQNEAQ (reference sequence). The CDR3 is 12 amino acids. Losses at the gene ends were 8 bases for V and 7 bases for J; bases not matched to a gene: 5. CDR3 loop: CASLGQGGEAFF. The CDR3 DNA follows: TGTGCCAGCCTGGGACAGGGAGGTGAAGCTTTCTTT.

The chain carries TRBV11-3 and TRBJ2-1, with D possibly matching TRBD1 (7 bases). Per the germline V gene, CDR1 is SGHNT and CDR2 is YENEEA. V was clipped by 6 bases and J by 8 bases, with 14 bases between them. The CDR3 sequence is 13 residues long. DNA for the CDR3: TGTGCCAGCAGTTTTACCAGGGGGGATGAGCAGTTCTTC. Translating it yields CASSFTRGDEQFF.

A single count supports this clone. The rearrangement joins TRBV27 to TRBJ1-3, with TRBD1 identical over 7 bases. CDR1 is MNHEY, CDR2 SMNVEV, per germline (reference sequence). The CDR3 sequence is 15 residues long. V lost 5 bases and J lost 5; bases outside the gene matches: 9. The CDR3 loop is CASSTTGVLRNTIYF. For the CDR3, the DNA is TGTGCCAGCAGTACAACAGGGGTATTGAGAAACACCATATATTTT.

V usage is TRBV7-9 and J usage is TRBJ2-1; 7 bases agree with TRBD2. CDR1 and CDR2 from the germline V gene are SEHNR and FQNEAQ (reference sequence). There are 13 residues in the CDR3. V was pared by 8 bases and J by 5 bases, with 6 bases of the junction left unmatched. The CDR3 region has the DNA TGTGCCAGCGAGGGGACTAATAACAATGAGCAGTTCTTC. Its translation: CASEGTNNNEQFF.

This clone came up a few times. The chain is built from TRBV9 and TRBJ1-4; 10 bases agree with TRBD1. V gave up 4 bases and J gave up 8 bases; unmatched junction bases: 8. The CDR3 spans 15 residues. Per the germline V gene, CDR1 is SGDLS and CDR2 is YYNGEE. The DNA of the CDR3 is TGTGCCAGCAGCTTTGGGACAGGGGAGGGGGAAAAACTGTTTTTT. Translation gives CASSFGTGEGEKLFF.

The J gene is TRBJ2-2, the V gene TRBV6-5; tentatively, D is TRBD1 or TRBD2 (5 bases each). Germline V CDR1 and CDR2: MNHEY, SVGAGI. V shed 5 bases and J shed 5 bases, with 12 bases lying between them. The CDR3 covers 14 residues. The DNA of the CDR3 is TGTGCCAGCAGTCGGGATGGGGGAACCGGGGAGCTGTTTTTT. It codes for CASSRDGGTGELFF.

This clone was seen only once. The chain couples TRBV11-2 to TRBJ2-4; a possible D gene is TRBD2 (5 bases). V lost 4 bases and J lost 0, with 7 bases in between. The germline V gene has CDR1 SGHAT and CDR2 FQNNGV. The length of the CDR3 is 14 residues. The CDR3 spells CASSSGLAKNIQYF. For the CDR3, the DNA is TGTGCCAGCAGCTCAGGACTAGCCAAAAACATTCAGTACTTC.

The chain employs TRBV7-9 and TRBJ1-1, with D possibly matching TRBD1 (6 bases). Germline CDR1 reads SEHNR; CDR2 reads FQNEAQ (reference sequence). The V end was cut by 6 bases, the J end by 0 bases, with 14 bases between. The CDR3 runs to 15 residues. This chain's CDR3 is CASSFEGGMNTEAFF. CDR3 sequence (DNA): TGTGCCAGCAGTTTCGAAGGGGGAATGAACACTGAAGCTTTCTTT.

The CDR3: CASSLYAGGGDQPQHF. CDR3 nucleotide sequence: TGTGCCAGCAGCTTATATGCGGGCGGAGGGGATCAGCCCCAGCATTTT. This chain joins TRBV11-2 and TRBJ1-5, with a weak D call TRBD1 (5 bases). This CDR3 has 16 amino acids. Trimming cost V 2 bases and J 5 bases, with 16 bases left between them. From germline, CDR1 is SGHAT and CDR2 FQNNGV.